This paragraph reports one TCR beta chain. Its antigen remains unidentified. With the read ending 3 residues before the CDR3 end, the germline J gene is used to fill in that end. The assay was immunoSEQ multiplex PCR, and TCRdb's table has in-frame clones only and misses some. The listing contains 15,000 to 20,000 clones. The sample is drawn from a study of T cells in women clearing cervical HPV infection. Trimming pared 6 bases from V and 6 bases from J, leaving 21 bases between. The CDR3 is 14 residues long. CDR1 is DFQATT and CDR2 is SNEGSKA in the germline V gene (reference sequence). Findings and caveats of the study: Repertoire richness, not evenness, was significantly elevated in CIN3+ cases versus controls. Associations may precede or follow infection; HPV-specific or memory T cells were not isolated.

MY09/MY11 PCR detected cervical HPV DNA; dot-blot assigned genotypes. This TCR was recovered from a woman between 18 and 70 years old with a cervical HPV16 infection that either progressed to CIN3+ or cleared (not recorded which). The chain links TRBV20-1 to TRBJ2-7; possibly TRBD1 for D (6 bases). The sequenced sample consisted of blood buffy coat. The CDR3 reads CSATPAGVGREQYF. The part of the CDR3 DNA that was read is TGCAGTGCAACCCCCGCAGGGGTGGGGCGCGAG.